These T cell receptor beta chains were read from a single sample in a study of blood T cells in healthy people across ages. TCRdb passed the 5' RACE reads through MiXCR, listing each CDR3 protein once. Here the sample spans some 1.5 million distinct CDR3 sequences, about 30% being singletons. Material: blood. These receptors were collected from a woman in her thirties in good health. The CDR3 runs from the conserved cysteine through the conserved F or W. Each record gives: J gene, V gene, D gene, clone size, CDR3 DNA, CDR3 protein. D genes are given only for firm matches. A row's size may be missing; if present it is once, few, many or a size class.

J: TRBJ2-7
V: TRBV7-9
D: TRBD2
size: many
DNA: TGTGCCAGCAGCTTTACAGCGGGGTCCTACGAGCAGTACTTC
CDR3: CASSFTAGSYEQYF

J: TRBJ2-7
V: TRBV2
D: -
size: few
DNA: TGTGCCAGCAGTTCAGCAGGTTCGGCCTACGAGCAGTACTTC
CDR3: CASSSAGSAYEQYF

J: TRBJ2-7
V: TRBV24-1
D: -
size: many
DNA: TGTGCCACCAGTGAGGGGGACGGGAACTACGAGCAGTACTTC
CDR3: CATSEGDGNYEQYF

J: TRBJ2-3
V: TRBV20-1
D: -
size: -
DNA: TGCAGTGCTAGAGATAGCTCGGTTGGGGGGTGGACGCAGTATTTT
CDR3: CSARDSSVGGWTQYF

J: TRBJ1-6
V: TRBV9
D: -
size: -
DNA: TGTGCCAGCAGCCCGGGAGGTCTTCCGAATTCACCCCTCCACTTT
CDR3: CASSPGGLPNSPLHF

J: TRBJ1-5
V: TRBV2
D: -
size: once
DNA: TGTGCCAGCAGTGAACGTCTTAGGGGCAATCAGCCCCAGCATTTT
CDR3: CASSERLRGNQPQHF

J: TRBJ2-3
V: TRBV7-6
D: TRBD2
size: -
DNA: TGTGCCAGCAGCTCTAGCGGGGGGGACTACGTGAGGCAGTATTTT
CDR3: CASSSSGGDYVRQYF

J: TRBJ2-5
V: TRBV12-5
D: TRBD2
size: -
DNA: TGTGCTAGTAGTTTTGGGACTAGCGGGGACCAAGAGACCCAGTACTTC
CDR3: CASSFGTSGDQETQYF

J: TRBJ2-1
V: TRBV6-2/TRBV6-3
D: TRBD2
size: few
DNA: TGTGCCAGCAGTTACCCGGGAGGGCCTAATGAGCAGTTCTTC
CDR3: CASSYPGGPNEQFF

J: TRBJ2-1
V: TRBV20-1
D: TRBD2
size: -
DNA: TGCAAATTCGCGGGAGGGCCAGTTCGCAGGTATGAGCAGTTCTTC
CDR3: CKFAGGPVRRYEQFF

J: TRBJ2-5
V: TRBV7-3
D: TRBD1
size: -
DNA: TGTGCCAGCAGCTTCGAAAAGAGCAGGGGGTGGATCGAAGAGACCCAGTACTTC
CDR3: CASSFEKSRGWIEETQYF

J: TRBJ2-2
V: TRBV10-3
D: -
size: -
DNA: TGTGCCATCAGTGGGTCAGAGCGGGTCCACACCGGGGAGCTGTTTTTT
CDR3: CAISGSERVHTGELFF

J: TRBJ2-6
V: TRBV2
D: -
size: few
DNA: TGTGCCAGGGGGGCGGGACTGAGCTCTGGGGCCAACGTCCTGACTTTC
CDR3: CARGAGLSSGANVLTF

J: TRBJ2-3
V: TRBV6-1
D: -
size: -
DNA: TGTGCCACCAGACGGACAGCACTAAACACAGATACGCAGTATTTT
CDR3: CATRRTALNTDTQYF

J: TRBJ2-3
V: TRBV5-1
D: TRBD1
size: few
DNA: TGCGCCAGCAGCCTACAAGGACAGGGTGGTACAGATACGCAGTATTTT
CDR3: CASSLQGQGGTDTQYF

J: TRBJ2-5
V: TRBV10-3
D: TRBD2
size: few
DNA: TGTGCCATCAGTAAAGCGGACCACTTAGCGGGGGGAGGAGAGACCCAGTACTTC
CDR3: CAISKADHLAGGGETQYF

J: TRBJ1-1
V: TRBV29-1
D: -
size: many
DNA: TGCAGCGTTGCGTGGGTGAACACTGAAGCTTTCTTT
CDR3: CSVAWVNTEAFF

J: TRBJ1-2
V: TRBV6-6
D: TRBD1
size: many
DNA: TGTGCCAGCATCAACAGGGGAGGATACACCTTC
CDR3: CASINRGGYTF

J: TRBJ1-5
V: TRBV28
D: -
size: few
DNA: TGTGCCAGCAGTTTAGAACAGCTAAATCAGCCCCAGCATTTT
CDR3: CASSLEQLNQPQHF

J: TRBJ1-4
V: TRBV20-1
D: TRBD1
size: -
DNA: TGCAGTGCTACTCTGGGACAGGCCGATGAAAAACTGTTTTTT
CDR3: CSATLGQADEKLFF

J: TRBJ2-1
V: TRBV5-1
D: TRBD2
size: -
DNA: TGCGCCAGCAGCACAAATAGCGGGACATACGATGAGCAGTTCTTC
CDR3: CASSTNSGTYDEQFF

J: TRBJ2-3
V: TRBV15
D: TRBD2
size: -
DNA: TGTGCCACCAAGGCGGGGGGCCATCCAGATACGCAGTATTTT
CDR3: CATKAGGHPDTQYF

J: TRBJ2-2
V: TRBV12-3/TRBV12-4
D: -
size: -
DNA: TGTGCCAGCAGGCCGTCCACACTAACGAACACCGGGGAGCTGTTTTTT
CDR3: CASRPSTLTNTGELFF

J: TRBJ2-1
V: TRBV3-1
D: -
size: many
DNA: TGTGCCAGCAGCCAAGATAGGGGGAAGCAGTTCTTC
CDR3: CASSQDRGKQFF

J: TRBJ1-3
V: TRBV18
D: -
size: once
DNA: TGTGCCAGCTCACCAGTCGCGGGAACCTCTGGAAACACCATATATTTT
CDR3: CASSPVAGTSGNTIYF

J: TRBJ1-1
V: TRBV7-2
D: -
size: -
DNA: TGTGCCAGCAGCGATGACCGCCGATGGGCTTTCTTT
CDR3: CASSDDRRWAFF

J: TRBJ1-2
V: TRBV3-1
D: -
size: once
DNA: TGTGCCAGCGGCCAAGATCGGGATTATGGCTACACCTTC
CDR3: CASGQDRDYGYTF

J: TRBJ2-7
V: TRBV6-1
D: -
size: few
DNA: TGTGCCAGCAGTGAATACAGGGACCCGAACGAGCAGTACTTC
CDR3: CASSEYRDPNEQYF

J: TRBJ2-3
V: TRBV4-3
D: TRBD2
size: few
DNA: TGCGCCAGCAGCCAAGAAGGTCTAGCGGGAGGGAGGTCAGATACGCAGTATTTT
CDR3: CASSQEGLAGGRSDTQYF

J: TRBJ2-1
V: TRBV15
D: -
size: few
DNA: TGTGCCACCAGCAGAGATGACCTCCTCCTCGGTTCGTCCTACAATGAGCAGTTCTTC
CDR3: CATSRDDLLLGSSYNEQFF

J: TRBJ1-1
V: TRBV12-5
D: -
size: -
DNA: TGTGCTAGTGGTTTCGGGACCCTCACTGAAGCTTTCTTT
CDR3: CASGFGTLTEAFF

J: TRBJ1-2
V: TRBV7-2
D: -
size: few
DNA: TGTGCCAGCGCAGAGAACTATGGCTACACCTTC
CDR3: CASAENYGYTF

J: TRBJ2-1
V: TRBV10-3
D: -
size: few
DNA: TGTGCCATCAGTATATTTCAGGATGAGCAGTTCTTC
CDR3: CAISIFQDEQFF

J: TRBJ2-1
V: TRBV11-1
D: TRBD2
size: -
DNA: TGTGCCAGCAGCACCGAAGCGGGGGGCACCTACAATGAGCAGTTCTTC
CDR3: CASSTEAGGTYNEQFF

J: TRBJ2-3
V: TRBV7-6
D: TRBD2
size: -
DNA: TGTGCCAGCAGCCCGGGACTAGCGGAATCTAGCACAGATACGCAGTATTTT
CDR3: CASSPGLAESSTDTQYF

J: TRBJ1-2
V: TRBV30
D: TRBD1
size: few
DNA: TGTGCCTGGAGTGACCCGGGACAGGGTAACTATGGCTACACCTTC
CDR3: CAWSDPGQGNYGYTF

J: TRBJ1-3
V: TRBV6-6
D: -
size: -
DNA: TGTGCCAGCAGTTTGCCGTATGTCGGGGTAAACACCATATATTTT
CDR3: CASSLPYVGVNTIYF

J: TRBJ1-6
V: TRBV20-1
D: -
size: -
DNA: TGCAGTGCTAGTAGGTCAGACTCACCCCTCCACTTT
CDR3: CSASRSDSPLHF

J: TRBJ1-1
V: TRBV7-9
D: TRBD1
size: few
DNA: TGTGCCAGCAGCCACCGGGACAGGGCAAACACTGAAGCTTTCTTT
CDR3: CASSHRDRANTEAFF

J: TRBJ1-3
V: TRBV12-3/TRBV12-4
D: -
size: few
DNA: TGTGCCATTACCAGGGCCTCTGGAAACACCATATATTTT
CDR3: CAITRASGNTIYF

J: TRBJ2-7
V: TRBV29-1
D: TRBD1
size: many
DNA: TGCAGCGTAGGGACAGTTTTAAACCCCTACGAGCAGTACTTC
CDR3: CSVGTVLNPYEQYF

J: TRBJ2-1
V: TRBV27
D: TRBD1
size: -
DNA: TGTGCCAGCAGAACAGGGGCCCTCTACAATGAGCAGTTCTTC
CDR3: CASRTGALYNEQFF

J: TRBJ2-1
V: TRBV7-6
D: TRBD2
size: few
DNA: TGTGCCAGCAGACTAGCGGGGATCGATGAGCAGTTCTTC
CDR3: CASRLAGIDEQFF

J: TRBJ1-2
V: TRBV5-1
D: -
size: -
DNA: TGCGCCAGCAGCTTGAGTGGCAGGCAGTCCGACTATGGCTACACCTTC
CDR3: CASSLSGRQSDYGYTF

J: TRBJ1-5
V: TRBV12-3/TRBV12-4
D: -
size: few
DNA: TGTGCCAGCAGCCCGGTTTCTAGCAATCAGCCCCAGCATTTT
CDR3: CASSPVSSNQPQHF

J: TRBJ1-2
V: TRBV12-3/TRBV12-4
D: -
size: many
DNA: TGTGCCAGCAGCCCCGAGTGGGGGGGCAATGGCTACACCTTC
CDR3: CASSPEWGGNGYTF

J: TRBJ2-1
V: TRBV9
D: TRBD2
size: -
DNA: TGTGCCAGCAGCGTTTCCTCTGGACTAGCGGGGGGAGCTGAGCAGTTCTTC
CDR3: CASSVSSGLAGGAEQFF

J: TRBJ2-7
V: TRBV7-8
D: -
size: many
DNA: TGTGCCAGCAGCTTATGGGAACTTCCTTACGAGCAGTACTTC
CDR3: CASSLWELPYEQYF

J: TRBJ2-3
V: TRBV6-6
D: -
size: once
DNA: TGTGCCAGCAGTTACTCACGGGGTACCAACACAGATACGCAGTATTTT
CDR3: CASSYSRGTNTDTQYF

J: TRBJ2-7
V: TRBV6-2/TRBV6-3
D: TRBD1
size: -
DNA: TGTGCCAGCAGTTACCCAGGGGGACGCAGCCTATACGAGCAGTACTTC
CDR3: CASSYPGGRSLYEQYF

J: TRBJ2-2
V: TRBV20-1
D: -
size: -
DNA: TGCAGTGCCGCACAGGACACCGGGGAGCTGTTTTTT
CDR3: CSAAQDTGELFF